These 18 T cell receptor beta chains share one sample of origin, sequenced in a study of shared clonotypes between healthy human individuals. Using immunoSEQ multiplex PCR, the repertoire was profiled, and TCRdb retains in-frame clones only, with some absent. The table lists around 1,100,000 clones, 60% to 85% of them singletons, with more than 0.85% in the top ten. Sample: memory CD4+ T cells from PBMCs. Subset of the sample: CD45RA-negative fraction. The receptor set was obtained from a man younger than 35 in good health. Some clones in this sample may be carry-over from other donors' samples.

This clone was found once. A much larger clone sits a single nucleotide away, making a read error possible. This same CDR3 is encoded by further DNA sequences in the sample. The chain joins TRBV10-3 to TRBJ2-3; 10 bases map to TRBD2. Germline-derived CDR1 and CDR2 are ENHRY and SYGVKD. The CDR3 extends over 16 amino acids. J gave up 2 bases and V 2 bases, and 4 bases lay outside the gene matches. CDR3 region: CAISEGLAGATDTQYF. CDR3 sequence (DNA): TGTGCCATCAGTGAGGGGCTAGCGGGGGCCACAGATACGCAGTATTTT.

V gene TRBV7-8 combines with J gene TRBJ2-1; D is unresolved. V lost 5 bases and J lost 12, with 26 bases in between. The CDR3 runs to 16 residues. Per germline, CDR1 SGHVS and CDR2 FQNEAQ. Here the CDR3 reads CASSRFMSDGPLAQFF. The CDR3 DNA reads TGTGCCAGCAGCAGATTTATGAGTGACGGCCCTTTGGCGCAGTTCTTC.

V is TRBV11-2 and J is TRBJ2-7, with D maybe TRBD1 (6 bases). Per the germline V gene, CDR1 is SGHAT and CDR2 is FQNNGV. V lost 3 bases to trimming and J lost 5 bases, with 17 bases between them. The CDR3 loop spans 15 amino acids. The CDR3: CASSFSRQARDEQYF. The DNA for the CDR3 is TGTGCCAGCAGCTTTTCGAGACAGGCAAGGGACGAGCAGTACTTC.

CDR3 DNA sequence: TGCGCCAGCATACCATTCCGGGACCCCGGGGTATATAGCAATCAGCCCCAGCATTTT. It encodes CASIPFRDPGVYSNQPQHF. The chain couples TRBV23-1 to TRBJ1-5; D perhaps matches TRBD1 (5 bases). TRBV23-1 is filed as an ORF, its function uncertain. V dropped 7 bases and J dropped 0 bases, with 25 bases sitting between them. The CDR3 has 19 amino acids.

This clone occurred once. V usage is TRBV7-9 and J usage is TRBJ2-3; D is uncertain. V dropped 6 bases and J dropped 2 bases, with 18 bases sitting between them. The length of the CDR3 is 16 residues. Germline lookup yields CDR1 SEHNR and CDR2 FQNEAQ (reference sequence). In nucleotides, the CDR3 is TGTGCCAGCAGACTTTCGACACAGCCGTCCACAGATACGCAGTATTTT. This sequence encodes CASRLSTQPSTDTQYF.

The V and J genes are TRBV9 and TRBJ2-1; 8 nucleotides line up with TRBD2. The length of the CDR3 is 17 residues. CDR1 is SGDLS, CDR2 YYNGEE, per germline. Germline trimming cut 0 bases from V and 4 bases from J; bases unmatched to any gene: 9. The DNA for the CDR3 is TGTGCCAGCAGCGTAGACCGGCGCGGGAGGCGGTACAATGAGCAGTTCTTC. Its protein is CASSVDRRGRRYNEQFF.

V and J are TRBV19 and TRBJ2-3, with TRBD2 matching over 10 bases. With V trimmed by 6 bases and J by 5 bases, 11 bases remained unmatched. Germline CDR1 reads LNHDA; CDR2 reads SQIVND (reference sequence). CDR3 length equals 16 residues. This CDR3 is CASRGTGLASGDTQYF. CDR3 DNA sequence: TGTGCCAGTAGAGGCACGGGACTAGCGTCCGGAGATACGCAGTATTTT.

The chain links TRBV28 to TRBJ2-5; tentatively, D is TRBD2 (6 bases). The V gene lost 8 bases and the J gene lost 3 bases, with 19 bases spanning the gap. There are 15 residues in the CDR3. Germline V gene sequence: CDR1 MDHEN, CDR2 SYDVKM. This CDR3 reads CASPPVPGVEETQYF. DNA for the CDR3: TGTGCCAGCCCCCCGGTCCCGGGAGTTGAAGAGACCCAGTACTTC.

The chain couples TRBV7-7 to TRBJ2-7, with a weak D call TRBD2 (6 bases). The CDR3 has 15 residues. The germline CDR1 and CDR2 sequences are SSHAT and FNYEAQ (reference sequence). V lost 4 bases, J lost 2 bases, and 15 bases lay in between. The CDR3 protein is CASSSPLRGTYEQYF. The CDR3 nucleotides read TGTGCCAGCAGCTCGCCTCTCCGGGGGACCTACGAGCAGTACTTC.

In nucleotides, the CDR3 is TGCGCCAGCAGCCAACAACTAGCGGGAGGCCCCACAGATACGCAGTATTTT. Translated, it gives CASSQQLAGGPTDTQYF. V gene TRBV4-3 combines with J gene TRBJ2-3, with TRBD2 matching over 12 bases. The CDR3 totals 17 residues. Per germline, CDR1 LGHNA and CDR2 YSLEER. Trimming removed 2 bases from V and 2 bases from J; junction bases left unmatched: 5.

CDR3 coding DNA: TGTGCCAGCAGCCAAATGGGGGCGCACACTGAAGCTTTCTTT. Amino acid sequence: CASSQMGAHTEAFF. The chain recombines TRBV11-1 with TRBJ1-1; tentatively, D is TRBD1 (6 bases). Germline V gene lookup returns CDR1 SGHAT and CDR2 FQDESV (reference sequence). The CDR3 consists of 14 residues. V shed 5 bases and J shed 3 bases, with 13 bases lying between them.

This chain links TRBV30 with TRBJ1-1; 7 bases match TRBD1. The CDR3 length is 16 residues. The V gene end was trimmed by 4 bases and the J gene end by 3 bases; junction bases not matched to a gene: 14. Germline CDR1 GTSNPN, CDR2 SVGIG (reference sequence). The CDR3 region has the DNA TGTGCCTGGACCCAGCCAGGGGGGGAGGAGGACACTGAAGCTTTCTTT. Protein sequence: CAWTQPGGEEDTEAFF.

This chain links TRBV6-1 with TRBJ1-2, with D possibly TRBD1 on 5 matching bases. Trimming removed 6 bases at V and 3 bases at J, with 17 bases between. In germline, CDR1 is MNHNS, CDR2 SASEGT. This CDR3 contains 15 residues. DNA for the CDR3: TGTGCCAGCAGCAGAACCGATGACAGCCACTATGGCTACACCTTC. Its translation is CASSRTDDSHYGYTF.

The rearrangement joins TRBV18 to TRBJ2-3; 14 bases fit TRBD2. The CDR3 loop spans 16 amino acids. The germline CDR1 and CDR2 sequences are KGHSH and LQKENI. V shed 6 bases, J shed 4 bases, and the junction held 6 bases outside the gene matches. CDR3 DNA: TGTGCCAGCTCGTACCGACTAGCGGGAGGGTCAGATACGCAGTATTTT. As protein: CASSYRLAGGSDTQYF.

The chain links TRBV10-3 to TRBJ2-3, with D possibly matching TRBD1 (5 bases). The CDR3 is 18 residues long. Trimming left V 6 bases short and J 6 bases short, with 28 bases between. From germline, CDR1 is ENHRY and CDR2 SYGVKD. The CDR3 bases are TGTGCCATCAGCGAGAATCTGTTAGGGGCGGACCAAGGGGATACGCAGTATTTT. This gives the protein CAISENLLGADQGDTQYF.

The rearrangement links TRBV5-1 to TRBJ1-5, with D maybe TRBD1 (6 bases). Germline CDR1 and CDR2: SGHRS and YFSETQ. The CDR3 extends over 14 amino acids. Trimming took off 4 bases at V and 6 bases at J, with 14 bases between the two ends. The chain's CDR3 is CASSASSGVQPQHF. For the CDR3, the DNA is TGCGCCAGCAGCGCGTCCTCAGGGGTTCAGCCCCAGCATTTT.

A few counts support this clone. The DNA of the CDR3 is TGTGCCAGCAGTACACAGCTGACAGATACGCAGTATTTT. It encodes CASSTQLTDTQYF. The chain is built from TRBV6-6 and TRBJ2-3, with unresolved D. Looked up from germline, CDR1 is MNHNY and CDR2 is SVGAGI (reference sequence). V shed 5 bases and J shed 3 bases, with 9 bases lying between them. The CDR3 runs 13 residues.

The chain couples TRBV11-3 to TRBJ2-7; the D gene could be TRBD1 or TRBD2 (5 bases each). The V gene lost 4 bases and the J gene lost 5 bases, with 18 bases spanning the gap. CDR1 is SGHNT and CDR2 is YENEEA in the germline V gene. The CDR3 has 15 amino acids. CDR3 loop: CASSSSRDVGDEQYF. The CDR3 bases are TGTGCCAGCAGCTCAAGCCGGGACGTTGGCGACGAGCAGTACTTC.